Described below is a single TCR beta chain sequence and its context. Its cognate antigen is unknown. These data originate in a study of shared clonotypes between healthy human individuals. Terminally differentiated effector memory CD45RA+ cells were left out of the naive CD8 fraction, which was CD45RO-negative and positively selected for CCR7. Healthy adults negative for HIV, lacking recent acute infections or vaccinations, served as donors. Study outcomes and limitations: Generation probability values for non-shared clonotypes were lower than those for clonotypes shared by all four donors. Sharing across four donors was seen in about 5% of naive CD4 clonotypes.

The CDR3 length is 14 residues. Germline loops: CDR1 LNHDA, CDR2 SQIVND (reference sequence). The V and J ends lost 1 base and 6 bases respectively, with 13 bases between them. Only in-frame clones appear in the TCRdb table, and some are missing; sequencing was by immunoSEQ multiplex PCR. Of about 2.2 million clones detected, around 93% appear once; the ten largest clones hold around 1.8%. The V call is TRBV19, the J call TRBJ2-7; TRBD1 might be the D (6 bases). This clonotype originated in a man in his late teens or twenties in good health. Some clones in this sample may be carry-over from other donors' samples. Material for sequencing was naive CD8+ T cells from PBMCs. The CDR3 bases are TGTGCCAGTAGTATAGGTCGGGACACGGGCGAGCAGTACTTC. Its translation: CASSIGRDTGEQYF.